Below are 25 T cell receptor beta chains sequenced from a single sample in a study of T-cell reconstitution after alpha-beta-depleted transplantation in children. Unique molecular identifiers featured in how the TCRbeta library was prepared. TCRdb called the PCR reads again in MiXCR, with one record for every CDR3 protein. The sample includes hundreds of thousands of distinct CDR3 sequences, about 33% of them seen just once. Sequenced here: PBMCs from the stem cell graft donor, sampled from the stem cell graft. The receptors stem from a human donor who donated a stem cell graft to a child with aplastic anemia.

The CDR3 DNA reads as TGTGCCAGCAGCTTAGATGGTCGGACCGTCTACAATGAGCAGTTCTTC. It codes for CASSLDGRTVYNEQFF. The J gene is TRBJ2-1, the V gene TRBV13; no clear D gene. The V gene lost 1 base and the J gene lost 3 bases, with 13 bases spanning the gap. CDR1 PRHDT and CDR2 FYEKMQ come from the germline V gene (reference sequence). The CDR3 has 16 residues.

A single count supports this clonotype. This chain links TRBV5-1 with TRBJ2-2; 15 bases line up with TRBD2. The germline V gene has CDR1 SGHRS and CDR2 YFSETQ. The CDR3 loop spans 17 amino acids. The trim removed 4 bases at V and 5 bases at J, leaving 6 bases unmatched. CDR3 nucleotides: TGCGCCAGCAGCACGGGACTAGCGGGAGGATGGACCGGGGAGCTGTTTTTT. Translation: CASSTGLAGGWTGELFF.

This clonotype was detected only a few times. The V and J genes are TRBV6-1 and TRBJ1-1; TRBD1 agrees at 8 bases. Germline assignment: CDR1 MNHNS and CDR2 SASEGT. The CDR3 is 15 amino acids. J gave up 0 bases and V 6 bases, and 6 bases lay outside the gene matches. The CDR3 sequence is CASRVTGEMNTEAFF. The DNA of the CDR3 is TGTGCCAGCAGGGTGACAGGGGAAATGAACACTGAAGCTTTCTTT.

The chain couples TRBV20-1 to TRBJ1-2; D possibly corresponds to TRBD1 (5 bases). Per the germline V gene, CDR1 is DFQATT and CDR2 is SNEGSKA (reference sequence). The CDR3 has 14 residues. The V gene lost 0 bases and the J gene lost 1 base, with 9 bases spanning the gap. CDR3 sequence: CSARDQGVNYGYTF. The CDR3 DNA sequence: TGCAGTGCTAGAGATCAAGGGGTTAACTATGGCTACACCTTC.

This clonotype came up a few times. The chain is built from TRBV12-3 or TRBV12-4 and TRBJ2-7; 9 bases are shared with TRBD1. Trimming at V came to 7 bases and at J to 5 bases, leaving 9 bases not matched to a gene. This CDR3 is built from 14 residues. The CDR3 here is CASKKTGGMNEQYF. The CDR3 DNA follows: TGTGCCAGCAAAAAGACAGGGGGGATGAACGAGCAGTACTTC.

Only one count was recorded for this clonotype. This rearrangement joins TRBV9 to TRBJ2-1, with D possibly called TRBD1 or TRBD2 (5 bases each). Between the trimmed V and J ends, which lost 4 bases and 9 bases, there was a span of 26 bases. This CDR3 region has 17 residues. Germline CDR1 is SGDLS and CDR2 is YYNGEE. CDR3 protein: CASSPQGSNGNLGEQFF. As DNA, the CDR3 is TGTGCCAGCAGCCCTCAGGGTTCGAACGGGAATTTGGGTGAGCAGTTCTTC.

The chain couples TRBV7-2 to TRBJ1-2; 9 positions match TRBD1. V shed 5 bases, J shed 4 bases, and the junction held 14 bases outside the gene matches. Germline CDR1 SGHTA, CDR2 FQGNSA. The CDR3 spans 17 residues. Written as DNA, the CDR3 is TGTGCCAGCAGCCTCCCCGGGGGGGACAGGGTAGCCTATGGCTACACCTTC. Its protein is CASSLPGGDRVAYGYTF.

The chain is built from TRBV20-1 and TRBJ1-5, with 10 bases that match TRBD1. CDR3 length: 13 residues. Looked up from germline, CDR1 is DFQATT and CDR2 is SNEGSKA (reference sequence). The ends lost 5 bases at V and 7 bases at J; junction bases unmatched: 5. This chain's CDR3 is CSAGTGVNQPQHF. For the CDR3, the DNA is TGCAGTGCTGGGACAGGGGTTAACCAGCCCCAGCATTTT.

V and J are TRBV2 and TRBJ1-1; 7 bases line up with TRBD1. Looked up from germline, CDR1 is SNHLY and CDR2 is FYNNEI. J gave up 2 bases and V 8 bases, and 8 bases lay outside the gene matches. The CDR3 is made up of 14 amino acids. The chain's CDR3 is CASGGTVINTEAFF. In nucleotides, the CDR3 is TGTGCCAGCGGGGGGACAGTTATCAACACTGAAGCTTTCTTT.

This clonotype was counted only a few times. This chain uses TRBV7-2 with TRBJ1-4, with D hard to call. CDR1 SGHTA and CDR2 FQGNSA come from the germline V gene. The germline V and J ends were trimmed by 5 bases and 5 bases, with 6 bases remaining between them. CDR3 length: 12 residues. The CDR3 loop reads CASSHFNEKLFF. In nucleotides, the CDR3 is TGTGCCAGCAGCCACTTCAATGAAAAACTGTTTTTT.

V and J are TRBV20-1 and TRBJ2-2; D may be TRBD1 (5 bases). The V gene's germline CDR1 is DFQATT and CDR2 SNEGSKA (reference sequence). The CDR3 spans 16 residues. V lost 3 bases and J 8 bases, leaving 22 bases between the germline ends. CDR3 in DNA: TGCAGTGCTAGTAACCTCCAGGGTGGGCGTAGGGGGGAGCTGTTTTTT. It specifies CSASNLQGGRRGELFF.

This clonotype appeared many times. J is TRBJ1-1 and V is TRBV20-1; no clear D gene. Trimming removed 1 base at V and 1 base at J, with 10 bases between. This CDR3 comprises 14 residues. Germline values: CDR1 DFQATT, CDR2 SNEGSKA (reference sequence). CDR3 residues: CSARGGHGNTEAFF. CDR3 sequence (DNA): TGCAGTGCTAGAGGTGGGCACGGGAACACTGAAGCTTTCTTT.

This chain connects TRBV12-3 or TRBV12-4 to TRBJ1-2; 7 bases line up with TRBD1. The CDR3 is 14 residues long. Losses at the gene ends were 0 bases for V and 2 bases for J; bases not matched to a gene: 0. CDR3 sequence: CASSLARGNYGYTF. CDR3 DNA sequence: TGTGCCAGCAGTTTAGCCAGGGGGAACTATGGCTACACCTTC.

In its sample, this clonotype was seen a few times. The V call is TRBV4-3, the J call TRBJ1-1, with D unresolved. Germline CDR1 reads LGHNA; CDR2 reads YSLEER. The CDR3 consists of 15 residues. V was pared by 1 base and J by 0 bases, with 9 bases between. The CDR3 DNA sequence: TGCGCCAGCAGCCAAGGCGTACTCTTGAACACTGAAGCTTTCTTT. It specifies CASSQGVLLNTEAFF.

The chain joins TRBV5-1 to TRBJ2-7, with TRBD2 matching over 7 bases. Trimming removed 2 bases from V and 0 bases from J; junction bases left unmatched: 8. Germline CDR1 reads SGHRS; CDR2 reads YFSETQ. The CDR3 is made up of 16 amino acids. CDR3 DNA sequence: TGCGCCAGCAGCTTCCTCACTAGCGATACCTCCTACGAGCAGTACTTC. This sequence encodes CASSFLTSDTSYEQYF.

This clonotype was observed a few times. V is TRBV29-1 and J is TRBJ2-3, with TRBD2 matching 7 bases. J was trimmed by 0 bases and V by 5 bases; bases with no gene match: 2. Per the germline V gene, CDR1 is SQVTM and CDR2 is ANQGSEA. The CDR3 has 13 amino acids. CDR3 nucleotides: TGCAGCGTTAGCGGGGCAAGCACAGATACGCAGTATTTT. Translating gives CSVSGASTDTQYF.

CDR3 sequence reads: CSATSGSTYEQYF. CDR3 nucleotide sequence: TGCAGTGCTACCAGCGGGAGTACGTACGAGCAGTACTTC. The chain combines TRBV20-1 with TRBJ2-7, with 8 bases aligning to TRBD2. The V segment lost 4 bases and the J segment 4 bases; nucleotides outside the gene matches: 6. This CDR3 has 13 residues. Germline V gene lookup returns CDR1 DFQATT and CDR2 SNEGSKA (reference sequence).

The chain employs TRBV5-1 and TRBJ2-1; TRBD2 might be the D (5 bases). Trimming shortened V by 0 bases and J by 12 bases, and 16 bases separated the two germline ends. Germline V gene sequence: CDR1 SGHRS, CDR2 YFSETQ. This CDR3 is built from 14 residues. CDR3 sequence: CASSLDEGVAGQFF. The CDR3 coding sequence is TGCGCCAGCAGCTTGGATGAAGGAGTGGCGGGGCAGTTCTTC.

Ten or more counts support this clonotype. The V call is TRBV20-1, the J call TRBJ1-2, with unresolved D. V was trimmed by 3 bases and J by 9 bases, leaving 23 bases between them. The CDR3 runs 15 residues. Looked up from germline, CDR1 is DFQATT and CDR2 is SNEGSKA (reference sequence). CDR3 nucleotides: TGCAGTGCTAGGGAGCGATATTCAGCTATTCAAAGCTACACCTTC. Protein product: CSARERYSAIQSYTF.

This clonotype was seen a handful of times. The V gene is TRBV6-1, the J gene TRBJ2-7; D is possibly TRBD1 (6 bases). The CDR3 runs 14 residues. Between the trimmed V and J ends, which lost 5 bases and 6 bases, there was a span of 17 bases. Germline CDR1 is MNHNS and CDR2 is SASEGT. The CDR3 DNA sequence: TGTGCCAGCAGTACCCAGGGGCGTGAAACCGAGCAGTACTTC. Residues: CASSTQGRETEQYF.

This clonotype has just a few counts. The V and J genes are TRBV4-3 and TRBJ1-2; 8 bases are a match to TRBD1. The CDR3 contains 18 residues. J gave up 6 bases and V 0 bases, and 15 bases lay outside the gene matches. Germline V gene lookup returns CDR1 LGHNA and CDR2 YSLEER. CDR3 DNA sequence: TGCGCCAGCAGCCAAGATTACCGGCCAGGGGGCTTTATGCATGGCTACACCTTC. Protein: CASSQDYRPGGFMHGYTF.

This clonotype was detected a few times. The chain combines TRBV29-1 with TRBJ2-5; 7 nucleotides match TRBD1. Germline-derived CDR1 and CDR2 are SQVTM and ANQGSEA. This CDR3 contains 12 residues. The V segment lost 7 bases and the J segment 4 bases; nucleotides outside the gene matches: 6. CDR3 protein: CSDRGKRETQYF. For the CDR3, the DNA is TGCAGCGACAGGGGAAAGAGAGAGACCCAGTACTTC.

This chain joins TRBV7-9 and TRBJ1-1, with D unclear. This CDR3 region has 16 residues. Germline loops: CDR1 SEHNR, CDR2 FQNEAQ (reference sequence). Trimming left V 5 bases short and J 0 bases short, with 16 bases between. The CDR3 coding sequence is TGTGCCAGCAGCCCCGTGGCAGTTCGTGTGAACACTGAAGCTTTCTTT. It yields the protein CASSPVAVRVNTEAFF. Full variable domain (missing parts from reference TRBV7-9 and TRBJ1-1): DTGVSQNPRHKITKRGQNVTFRCDPISEHNRLYWYRQTLGQGPEFLTYFQNEAQLEKSRLLSDRFSAERPKGSFSTLEIQRTEQGDSAMYLCASSPVAVRVNTEAFFGQGTRLTVV.

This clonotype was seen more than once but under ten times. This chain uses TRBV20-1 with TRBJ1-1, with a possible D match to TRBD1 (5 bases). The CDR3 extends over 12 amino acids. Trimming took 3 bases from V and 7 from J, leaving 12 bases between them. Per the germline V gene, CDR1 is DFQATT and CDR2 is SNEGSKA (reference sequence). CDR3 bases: TGCAGTGCTAGTCTAAGGGACTTTGAAGCTTTCTTT. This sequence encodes CSASLRDFEAFF.

Here the CDR3 reads CSARAGPLTEAFF. The CDR3 DNA reads as TGCAGTGCCCGGGCAGGGCCGCTGACTGAAGCTTTCTTT. The genes are TRBV20-1 and TRBJ1-1; a weak D match, TRBD1 (5 bases). V was clipped by 6 bases and J by 5 bases, with 16 bases between them. The CDR3 contains 13 residues. Germline CDR1 reads DFQATT; CDR2 reads SNEGSKA (reference sequence).